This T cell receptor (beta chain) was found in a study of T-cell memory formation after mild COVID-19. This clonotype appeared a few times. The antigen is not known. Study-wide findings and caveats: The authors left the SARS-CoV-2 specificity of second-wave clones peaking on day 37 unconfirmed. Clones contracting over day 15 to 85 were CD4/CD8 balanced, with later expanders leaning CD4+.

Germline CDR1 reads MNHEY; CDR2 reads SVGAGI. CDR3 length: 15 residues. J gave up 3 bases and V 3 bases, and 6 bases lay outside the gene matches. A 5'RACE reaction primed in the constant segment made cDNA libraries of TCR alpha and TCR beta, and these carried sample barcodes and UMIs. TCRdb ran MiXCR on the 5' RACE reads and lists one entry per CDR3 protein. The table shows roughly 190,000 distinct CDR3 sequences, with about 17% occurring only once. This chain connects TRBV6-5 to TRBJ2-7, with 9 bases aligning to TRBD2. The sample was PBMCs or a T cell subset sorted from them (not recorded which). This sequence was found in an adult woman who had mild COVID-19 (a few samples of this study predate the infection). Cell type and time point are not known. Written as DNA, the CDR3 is TGTGCCAGCAGTTATTCCAGCGGGGGGATCTACGAGCAGTACTTC. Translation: CASSYSSGGIYEQYF.